The 18 T cell receptor beta chains in this list originate from one sample, sequenced in a study of shared clonotypes between healthy human individuals. TCRdb's table, derived via immunoSEQ multiplex PCR, lists solely in-frame clones and lacks some. The sample carries 2 million to 2.5 million clones, 85% to 95% recorded once. Sequencing used naive CD4+ T cells from PBMCs. The subset is: CD45RA+ positively selected. All receptors derive from a man aged 18 to 35 in good health. Some clones in this sample may be carry-over from other donors' samples.

J is TRBJ2-7 and V is TRBV14; 7 positions agree with TRBD2. Unmatched junction bases numbered 11, after V lost 4 bases and J lost 2 bases. Germline lookup yields CDR1 SGHDN and CDR2 FVKESK. CDR3 length: 16 residues. CDR3: CASSRDFWSGAYEQYF. The CDR3 region has the DNA TGTGCCAGCAGCCGGGATTTCTGGAGCGGGGCCTACGAGCAGTACTTC. Complete variable domain (other parts from reference TRBV14 and TRBJ2-7): EAGVTQFPSHSVIEKGQTVTLRCDPISGHDNLYWYRRVMGKEIKFLLHFVKESKQDESGMPNNRFLAERTGGTYSTLKVQPAELEDSGVYFCASSRDFWSGAYEQYFGPGTRLTVT.

V is TRBV18 and J is TRBJ1-2, with TRBD1 as a possible D gene (6 bases). Trimming took off 6 bases at V and 4 bases at J, with 12 bases between the two ends. This CDR3 has 13 amino acids. Germline-derived CDR1 and CDR2 are KGHSH and LQKENI. CDR3 sequence reads: CASSQGTTYGYTF. The CDR3 DNA sequence: TGTGCCAGCTCCCAGGGGACAACCTATGGCTACACCTTC.

The chain couples TRBV5-1 to TRBJ2-7, with 8 nucleotides matching TRBD1. The CDR3 totals 12 residues. With 4 bases clipped from V and 6 bases from J, the junction kept 3 bases outside the gene matches. Germline assignment: CDR1 SGHRS and CDR2 YFSETQ. The CDR3: CASSADRVEQYF. CDR3 sequence (DNA): TGCGCCAGCAGCGCGGACAGGGTCGAGCAGTACTTC.

The V gene is TRBV25-1, the J gene TRBJ2-5; tentative D call: TRBD1 (5 bases). This CDR3 is 14 amino acids long. The V end lost 2 bases, the J end lost 3 bases, and 10 bases lay between the germline ends. Looked up from germline, CDR1 is MGHDK and CDR2 is SYGVNS. CDR3 coding DNA: TGTGCCAGCAGTGAAATTTCAGGGAAAGAGACCCAGTACTTC. This encodes CASSEISGKETQYF.

The rearrangement uses TRBV6-1 and TRBJ2-5; D might be TRBD2 (6 bases). Germline-derived CDR1 and CDR2 are MNHNS and SASEGT. V gave up 6 bases and J gave up 0 bases, with 11 bases separating them. This CDR3 has 14 residues. The CDR3 here is CASREGPYQETQYF. CDR3 bases: TGTGCCAGCAGGGAGGGTCCGTACCAAGAGACCCAGTACTTC.

This rearrangement joins TRBV2 to TRBJ2-1; 9 nucleotides match TRBD2. This CDR3 region has 16 residues. The V and J ends lost 2 bases and 9 bases, in that order; junction bases with no gene match: 11. Germline CDR1 and CDR2: SNHLY and FYNNEI. The CDR3 protein is CASSERKLAGLGEQFF. DNA for the CDR3: TGTGCCAGCAGTGAACGAAAACTAGCGGGTTTGGGTGAGCAGTTCTTC.

The CDR3 loop reads CASSPPPGTEYLTDTQYF. CDR3 nucleotides: TGTGCCAGCAGCCCACCACCTGGGACGGAGTACCTCACAGATACGCAGTATTTT. V usage is TRBV5-6 and J usage is TRBJ2-3; D assignment may be TRBD1 or TRBD2 (5 bases each). The germline gives CDR1 SGHDT, CDR2 YYEEEE. The CDR3 sequence is 18 residues long. The V end lost 4 bases, the J end lost 2 bases, and 23 bases lay between the germline ends.

The chain couples TRBV7-8 to TRBJ2-2, with D unclear. The germline V gene has CDR1 SGHVS and CDR2 FQNEAQ. The length of the CDR3 is 15 residues. Trimming left V 7 bases short and J 6 bases short, with 18 bases between. DNA for the CDR3: TGTGCCAGCATGCTTACGGCCGTCACCCCCGGGGAGCTGTTTTTT. Translating gives CASMLTAVTPGELFF.

The chain uses TRBV29-1 and TRBJ1-1; D is possibly TRBD1 (6 bases). The CDR3 runs 12 residues. Germline CDR1 is SQVTM and CDR2 is ANQGSEA. The V gene lost 6 bases and the J gene lost 5 bases, with 13 bases spanning the gap. The CDR3 sequence: CSVREGETEAFF. The CDR3 DNA sequence: TGCAGCGTCAGGGAGGGGGAAACTGAAGCTTTCTTT.

The chain is built from TRBV5-1 and TRBJ1-4; 8 bases are shared with TRBD1. Germline V gives CDR1 SGHRS, CDR2 YFSETQ. The CDR3 consists of 14 residues. Germline trimming cut 6 bases from V and 5 bases from J; bases unmatched to any gene: 6. CDR3 nucleotide sequence: TGCGCCAGCAACCCTGGGACAGGCAATGAAAAACTGTTTTTT. Translated: CASNPGTGNEKLFF.

The rearrangement links TRBV5-4 to TRBJ1-1, with 7 bases that match TRBD1. This CDR3 contains 14 residues. Germline lookup yields CDR1 SGHNT and CDR2 YYREEE (reference sequence). V lost 7 bases, J lost 7 bases, and 13 bases stayed unmatched. CDR3: CASAPRQGGGEAFF. For the CDR3, the DNA is TGTGCCAGCGCCCCACGACAGGGTGGAGGTGAAGCTTTCTTT. The variable domain in full, with the rest retrieved from reference TRBV5-4 and TRBJ1-1, is ETGVTQSPTHLIKTRGQQVTLRCSSQSGHNTVSWYQQALGQGPQFIFQYYREEENGRGNFPPRFSGLQFPNYSSELNVNALELDDSALYLCASAPRQGGGEAFFGQGTRLTVV.

The rearrangement links TRBV7-9 to TRBJ1-1; D is uncertain. The CDR3 runs 14 residues. The germline V and J ends were trimmed by 5 bases and 4 bases, with 14 bases remaining between them. The germline CDR1 and CDR2 sequences are SEHNR and FQNEAQ (reference sequence). In DNA, the CDR3 is TGTGCCAGCAGCCCGAGCGTTCGGGTCACTGAAGCTTTCTTT. Translation gives CASSPSVRVTEAFF. Supplemented by reference TRBV7-9 and TRBJ1-1, the full variable domain reads DTGVSQNPRHKITKRGQNVTFRCDPISEHNRLYWYRQTLGQGPEFLTYFQNEAQLEKSRLLSDRFSAERPKGSFSTLEIQRTEQGDSAMYLCASSPSVRVTEAFFGQGTRLTVV.

This chain connects TRBV7-3 to TRBJ2-1; D remains unclear. This CDR3 has 15 amino acids. V lost 4 bases, J lost 3 bases, and 13 bases lay in between. The V gene's germline CDR1 is SGHTA and CDR2 FQGTGA. The CDR3 sequence: CASSSKLSNYNEQFF. The CDR3 bases are TGTGCCAGCAGCTCAAAACTGTCGAACTACAATGAGCAGTTCTTC.

Notes on this clone: This sample includes further DNA sequences coding for the same CDR3. This sequence joins TRBV7-9 and TRBJ2-1, with D perhaps given as TRBD1 or TRBD2 (5 bases each). V dropped 5 bases and J dropped 0 bases, with 11 bases sitting between them. Germline loops: CDR1 SEHNR, CDR2 FQNEAQ (reference sequence). The CDR3 spans 15 residues. The DNA of the CDR3 is TGTGCCAGCAGCGCCCGTGGGGGCTCCTACAATGAGCAGTTCTTC. It codes for CASSARGGSYNEQFF.

As regards this clone: Additional DNA sequences in this sample encode the identical CDR3. The genes are TRBV29-1 and TRBJ1-4, with 10 positions matching TRBD1. CDR1 and CDR2 from the germline V gene are SQVTM and ANQGSEA. The CDR3 extends over 14 amino acids. V lost 5 bases, J lost 6 bases, and 6 bases stayed unmatched. The DNA for the CDR3 is TGCAGCGTTCTACGGACAGGGGGAGATGAAAAACTGTTTTTT. Translating it yields CSVLRTGGDEKLFF.

The chain joins TRBV13 to TRBJ2-7, with 8 bases aligning to TRBD2. This CDR3 spans 12 amino acids. Germline V CDR1 and CDR2: PRHDT, FYEKMQ (reference sequence). V lost 4 bases and J lost 12; bases outside the gene matches: 8. For the CDR3, the DNA is TGTGCCAGCAGCTCCGCCGGACTAGCAAGGTACTTC. Translated: CASSSAGLARYF.

The rearrangement links TRBV28 to TRBJ2-5; D is perhaps TRBD2 (6 bases). Trimming left V 2 bases short and J 6 bases short, with 13 bases between. Looked up from germline, CDR1 is MDHEN and CDR2 is SYDVKM. This CDR3 region has 14 residues. CDR3 sequence reads: CASSLIAGRKTQYF. The CDR3 coding sequence is TGTGCCAGCAGTTTAATTGCAGGGAGGAAGACCCAGTACTTC.

With regard to this clone: At one boundary the junction diverges from the germline segment, which might be a read error. The rearrangement links TRBV27 to TRBJ1-5; no firm D call. The CDR3 totals 13 residues. Per germline, CDR1 MNHEY and CDR2 SMNVEV (reference sequence). CDR3 sequence (DNA): TGTGCCAGCGGTTTCGATAGCAATCAGCCCCAGCATTTT. This translates into CASGFDSNQPQHF.